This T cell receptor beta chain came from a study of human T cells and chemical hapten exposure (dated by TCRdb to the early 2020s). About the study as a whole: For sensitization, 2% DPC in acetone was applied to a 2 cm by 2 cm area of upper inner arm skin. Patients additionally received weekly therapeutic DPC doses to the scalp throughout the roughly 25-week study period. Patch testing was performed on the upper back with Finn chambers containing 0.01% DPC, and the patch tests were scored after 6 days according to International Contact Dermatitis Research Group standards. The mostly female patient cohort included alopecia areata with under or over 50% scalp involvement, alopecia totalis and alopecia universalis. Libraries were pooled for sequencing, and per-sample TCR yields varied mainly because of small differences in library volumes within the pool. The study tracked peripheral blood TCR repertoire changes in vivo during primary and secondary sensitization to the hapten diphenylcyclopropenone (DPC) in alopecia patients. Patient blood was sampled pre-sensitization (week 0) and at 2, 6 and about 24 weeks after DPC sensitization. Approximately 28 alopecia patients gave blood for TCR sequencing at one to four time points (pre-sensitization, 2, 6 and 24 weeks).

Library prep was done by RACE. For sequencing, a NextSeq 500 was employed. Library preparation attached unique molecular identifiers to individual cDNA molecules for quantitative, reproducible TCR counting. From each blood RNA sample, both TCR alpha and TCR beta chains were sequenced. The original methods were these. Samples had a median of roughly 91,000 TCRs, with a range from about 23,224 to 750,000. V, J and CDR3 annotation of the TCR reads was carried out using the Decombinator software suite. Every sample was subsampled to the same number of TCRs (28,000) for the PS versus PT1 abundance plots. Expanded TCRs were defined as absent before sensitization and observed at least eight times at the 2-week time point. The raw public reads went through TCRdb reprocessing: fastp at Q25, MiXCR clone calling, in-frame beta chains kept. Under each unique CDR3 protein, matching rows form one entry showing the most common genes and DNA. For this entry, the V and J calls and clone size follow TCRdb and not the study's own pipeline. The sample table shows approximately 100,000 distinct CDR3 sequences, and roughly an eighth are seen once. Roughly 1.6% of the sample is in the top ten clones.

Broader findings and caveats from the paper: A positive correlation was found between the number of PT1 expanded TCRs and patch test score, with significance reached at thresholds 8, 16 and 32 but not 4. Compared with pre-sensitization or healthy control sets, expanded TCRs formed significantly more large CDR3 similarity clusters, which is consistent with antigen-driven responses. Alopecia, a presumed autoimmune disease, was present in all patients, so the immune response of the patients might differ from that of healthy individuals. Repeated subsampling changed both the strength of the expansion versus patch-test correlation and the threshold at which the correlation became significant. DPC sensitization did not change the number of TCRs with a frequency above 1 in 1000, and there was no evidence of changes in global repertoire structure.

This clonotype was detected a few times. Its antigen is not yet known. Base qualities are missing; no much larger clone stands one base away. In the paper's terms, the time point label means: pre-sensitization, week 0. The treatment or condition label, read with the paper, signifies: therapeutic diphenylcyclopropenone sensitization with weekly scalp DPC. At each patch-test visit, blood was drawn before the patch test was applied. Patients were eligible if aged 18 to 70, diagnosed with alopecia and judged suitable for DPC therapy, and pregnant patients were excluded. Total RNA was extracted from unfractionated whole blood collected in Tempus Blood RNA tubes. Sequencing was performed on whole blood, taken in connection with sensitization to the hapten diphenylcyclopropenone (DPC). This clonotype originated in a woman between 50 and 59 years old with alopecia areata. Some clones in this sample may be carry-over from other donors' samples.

The CDR3 here reads CASSYLAGRPNEQFF. In nucleotide form, the sequence is TGTGCCAGCAGTTACTTAGCGGGACGTCCCAATGAGCAGTTCTTC. This receptor chain uses TRBV12-3 or TRBV12-4 and TRBJ2-1, and TRBD2 matches 8 of the central bases. Taken from cysteine to phenylalanine, the CDR3 has 15 residues. The entry retains the CDR3 DNA only, 45 bases that are in frame from base 1. V and J are trimmed by 4 bases and 6 bases, and the gene matches miss 8 bases of the junction.